What follows are 19 T cell receptor beta chains derived from one specimen sequenced in a study of T cells after posttransplantation cyclophosphamide. This table comes from immunoSEQ multiplex PCR, and its TCRdb copy is limited to in-frame clones, with some not included. The sample lists approximately 23,000 clones; 97% were seen once. Cells defined as naive were viable CD3+CD4+ or CD3+CD8+ and CCR7+CD45RA+CD45RO-CD95-CD27+CD28+. The sequenced sample consisted of naive CD4+ T cells sorted from PBMCs. The receptors originated from a man in his fifties in good health, CMV-negative, and a related stem cell transplant donor.

J is TRBJ2-7 and V is TRBV6-1, with 7 bases lining up with TRBD1. Trimming cost V 2 bases and J 6 bases; bases outside gene matches: 7. The CDR3 is 14 amino acids. Germline V gene data show CDR1 as MNHNS and CDR2 as SASEGT. CDR3 coding DNA: TGTGCCAGCAGTGAATATTACAGGGGTAGCGAGCAGTACTTC. Translation: CASSEYYRGSEQYF.

This chain uses TRBV5-6 with TRBJ2-7; 10 nucleotides line up with TRBD2. The germline V gene has CDR1 SGHDT and CDR2 YYEEEE. This CDR3 has 13 residues. V lost 4 bases and J lost 7; bases outside the gene matches: 5. The CDR3 bases are TGTGCCAGCAGCCTGGGACTAGCGAAGGAGCAGTACTTC. It codes for CASSLGLAKEQYF.

The chain has TRBV2 and TRBJ2-7; a possible D gene is TRBD2 (7 bases). The V gene lost 3 bases and the J gene lost 4 bases, with 13 bases spanning the gap. The V gene's germline CDR1 is SNHLY and CDR2 FYNNEI. CDR3 length: 14 residues. The CDR3 reads CASSERGLLYEQYF. CDR3 sequence (DNA): TGTGCCAGCAGTGAGCGGGGGCTTTTGTACGAGCAGTACTTC.

This chain connects TRBV18 to TRBJ1-1; maybe TRBD1 (5 bases). V shed 3 bases and J shed 4 bases, with 6 bases lying between them. This CDR3 spans 12 amino acids. Germline assignment: CDR1 KGHSH and CDR2 LQKENI. The CDR3 is CASSPDSTEAFF. The DNA for the CDR3 is TGTGCCAGCTCACCTGACAGCACTGAAGCTTTCTTT.

The rearrangement uses TRBV18 and TRBJ2-5; unclear D gene. Germline assignment: CDR1 KGHSH and CDR2 LQKENI. This CDR3 is 12 amino acids long. V lost 0 bases and J 5 bases, leaving 4 bases between the germline ends. The CDR3 is CASSPPGETQYF. For the CDR3, the DNA is TGTGCCAGCTCACCACCCGGTGAGACCCAGTACTTC.

The rearrangement uses TRBV7-9 and TRBJ1-2; a weak D match, TRBD1 (6 bases). Germline V gene lookup returns CDR1 SEHNR and CDR2 FQNEAQ (reference sequence). V was trimmed by 3 bases and J by 7 bases, leaving 12 bases between them. This CDR3 contains 13 residues. The CDR3 DNA reads TGTGCCAGCAGCTTGGGGGGGGGCGGTGGCTACACCTTC. This translates into CASSLGGGGGYTF.

The chain uses TRBV28 and TRBJ2-7; D is uncertain. The V end lost 6 bases, the J end lost 5 bases, and 20 bases lay between the germline ends. CDR3 length equals 15 residues. Germline V gene lookup returns CDR1 MDHEN and CDR2 SYDVKM. The CDR3 protein is CASSPRRFTKHEQYF. The DNA of the CDR3 is TGTGCCAGCAGCCCACGCCGCTTTACTAAACACGAGCAGTACTTC.

The chain has TRBV7-3 and TRBJ2-3; D may be TRBD2 (5 bases). V was clipped by 6 bases and J by 4 bases, with 17 bases between them. The CDR3 has 15 residues. Germline CDR1 reads SGHTA; CDR2 reads FQGTGA. The CDR3 bases are TGTGCCAGCAGTTCAACCCGGGTCGGGGCAGATACGCAGTATTTT. It yields the protein CASSSTRVGADTQYF. Full variable domain (outside the CDR3, taken from reference TRBV7-3 and TRBJ2-3): GAGVSQTPSNKVTEKGKYVELRCDPISGHTALYWYRQSLGQGPEFLIYFQGTGAADDSGLPNDRFFAVRPEGSVSTLKIQRTERGDSAVYLCASSSTRVGADTQYFGPGTRLTVL.

V is TRBV27 and J is TRBJ2-3; 7 bases map to TRBD2. After removal of 3 bases from V and 2 bases from J, the junction contained 11 bases not matched to a gene. The CDR3 extends over 17 amino acids. Germline loops: CDR1 MNHEY, CDR2 SMNVEV (reference sequence). The CDR3 region has the DNA TGTGCCAGCAGTTTTCTCGGGGCGGGAGACTCCACAGATACGCAGTATTTT. Its translation is CASSFLGAGDSTDTQYF.

The genes are TRBV9 and TRBJ2-5, with 8 bases identical to TRBD2. This CDR3 is 14 amino acids long. V lost 4 bases and J lost 5; bases outside the gene matches: 7. CDR1 and CDR2 (germline): SGDLS, YYNGEE. The CDR3 here is CASSPRTSLETQYF. The CDR3 DNA sequence: TGTGCCAGCAGCCCACGGACTAGCCTTGAGACCCAGTACTTC.

The chain couples TRBV11-3 to TRBJ2-3, with D possibly being TRBD2 (7 bases). Germline V gene sequence: CDR1 SGHNT, CDR2 YENEEA. CDR3 length: 16 residues. V dropped 3 bases and J dropped 3 bases, with 16 bases sitting between them. The CDR3 region has the DNA TGTGCCAGCAGCTTTCGCGGGGGCGGGGGTACAGATACGCAGTATTTT. This encodes CASSFRGGGGTDTQYF.

V is TRBV6-5 and J is TRBJ1-6, with 9 bases matching TRBD1. J lost 7 bases, V lost 4 bases, and 5 bases had no gene match. In germline, CDR1 is MNHEY, CDR2 SVGAGI. CDR3 size: 15 residues. The CDR3 bases are TGTGCCAGCAGTTCCGCCGGGACAGGGAATTCACCCCTCCACTTT. Translated, it gives CASSSAGTGNSPLHF.

This chain connects TRBV28 to TRBJ2-7, with 8 bases lining up with TRBD1. Germline V gene data show CDR1 as MDHEN and CDR2 as SYDVKM. The trim removed 5 bases at V and 4 bases at J, leaving 10 bases unmatched. The CDR3 spans 15 residues. CDR3 protein: CASSPRQGFRYEQYF. CDR3 nucleotide sequence: TGTGCCAGCAGTCCCCGACAGGGGTTCAGGTACGAGCAGTACTTC.

This clone was picked up one time. The V and J genes are TRBV7-9 and TRBJ1-1; maybe TRBD1 (5 bases). The CDR3 has 11 residues. From germline, CDR1 is SEHNR and CDR2 FQNEAQ (reference sequence). V was clipped by 4 bases and J by 11 bases, with 11 bases between them. The CDR3: CASSSREGAFF. CDR3 nucleotides: TGTGCCAGCAGCTCGCGGGAGGGGGCTTTCTTT.

This clone showed up just once. The junction departs from the called germline gene at one end, perhaps through a read error. V usage is TRBV9 and J usage is TRBJ1-2, with 7 bases that match TRBD1. Germline V gene sequence: CDR1 SGDLS, CDR2 YYNGEE. The CDR3 totals 13 residues. Here the CDR3 reads CASSVGQSYGCTF. CDR3 sequence (DNA): TGTGCCAGCAGCGTGGGACAGTCGTATGGCTGCACCTTC.

The rearrangement links TRBV6-1 to TRBJ1-1; the D is unclear. CDR1 and CDR2 (germline): MNHNS, SASEGT. There are 13 residues in the CDR3. V was pared by 6 bases and J by 8 bases, with 16 bases between. The CDR3: CASRPPGQSEAFF. The CDR3 DNA reads as TGTGCCAGCAGGCCCCCAGGTCAATCCGAAGCTTTCTTT.

This chain connects TRBV11-2 to TRBJ2-6; perhaps TRBD1 as D (7 bases). Deletions cut 0 bases from V and 1 base from J, with 10 bases between. This CDR3 is built from 17 residues. CDR1 and CDR2 (germline): SGHAT, FQNNGV. The CDR3 coding sequence is TGTGCCAGCAGCTTAGAGCCAGGGGGGTCTGGGGCCAACGTCCTGACTTTC. This gives the protein CASSLEPGGSGANVLTF.

The chain carries TRBV4-1 and TRBJ2-1, with 9 bases matching TRBD2. Germline V lookup: CDR1 MGHRA, CDR2 YSYEKL. After removal of 2 bases from V and 10 bases from J, the junction contained 15 bases not matched to a gene. The CDR3 loop spans 17 amino acids. The CDR3 DNA is TGCGCCAGCAGCCAAACAGCAAGCGGGAGGATAAGGGGAGAGCAGTTCTTC. Translated: CASSQTASGRIRGEQFF.

CDR3 amino acids: CASSLYEGNTEAFF. CDR3 in DNA: TGTGCCAGCTCACTATATGAGGGGAACACTGAAGCTTTCTTT. The chain recombines TRBV18 with TRBJ1-1; D gene unclear. Germline V CDR1 and CDR2: KGHSH, LQKENI. This CDR3 comprises 14 residues. V was shortened by 4 bases and J by 1 base, with 10 bases between the two germline ends. The whole variable domain, filled in from reference TRBV18 and TRBJ1-1, reads NAGVMQNPRHLVRRRGQEARLRCSPMKGHSHVYWYRQLPEEGLKFMVYLQKENIIDESGMPKERFSAEFPKEGPSILRIQQVVRGDSAAYFCASSLYEGNTEAFFGQGTRLTVV.